Listed here are 22 T cell receptor beta chains from one sample, sequenced in a study of CD8 T cells in ankylosing spondylitis. Study observations and caveats: Made up of roughly 8 highly homologous variants, a TCR beta motif appeared characteristic of ankylosing spondylitis blood.

These receptors are not linked to any known antigen. TCRdb reanalysed the 5' RACE reads using MiXCR and keeps one entry per CDR3 protein. There are about 210,000 distinct CDR3 sequences in the sample; about 7% occur only once, and 13% to 15% lies in the top ten. Sequenced input: blood, either unsorted or a sorted T cell fraction (not recorded which). These receptors came from a male donor with ankylosing spondylitis.

Only a few counts were recorded for this clonotype. The chain employs TRBV20-1 and TRBJ2-1; TRBD2 aligns across 8 bases. The CDR3 runs to 14 residues. Germline CDR1 DFQATT, CDR2 SNEGSKA (reference sequence). J gave up 7 bases and V 6 bases, and 11 bases lay outside the gene matches. The CDR3: CSAGGGPVGNEQFF. The CDR3 nucleotides are TGCAGTGCAGGCGGGGGGCCCGTGGGGAATGAGCAGTTCTTC.

CDR3 residues: CSARGQGASYNSPLHF. The CDR3 nucleotides are TGCAGTGCGAGGGGACAGGGGGCCTCCTATAATTCACCCCTCCACTTT. J is TRBJ1-6 and V is TRBV20-1; the match to TRBD1 covers 12 bases. The CDR3 loop spans 16 amino acids. The ends lost 6 bases at V and 0 bases at J; junction bases unmatched: 3. Germline lookup yields CDR1 DFQATT and CDR2 SNEGSKA (reference sequence).

This clonotype has ten or more counts. The chain has TRBV7-9 and TRBJ2-1; TRBD1 aligns across 8 bases. The CDR3 runs to 15 residues. Germline CDR1 reads SEHNR; CDR2 reads FQNEAQ (reference sequence). With V trimmed by 10 bases and J by 0 bases, 8 bases remained unmatched. The CDR3 protein is CATHRGTGSYNEQFF. CDR3 nucleotide sequence: TGTGCCACTCACCGGGGGACAGGCTCCTACAATGAGCAGTTCTTC.

The J gene is TRBJ1-5, the V gene TRBV27, with 9 positions matching TRBD1. J gave up 4 bases and V 2 bases, and 6 bases lay outside the gene matches. Germline V gene data show CDR1 as MNHEY and CDR2 as SMNVEV (reference sequence). The CDR3 runs to 16 residues. The CDR3: CASSLTPGTGNQPQHF. CDR3 nucleotide sequence: TGTGCCAGCAGTTTAACCCCCGGGACAGGGAATCAGCCCCAGCATTTT.

A note on this clonotype: This may arise from a read error, as a much more abundant clone is one base away. DNA of the CDR3: TGTGCCAGCAGTGAGTGGCGGAAGACCGGGGAGCTGTTTTTT. It is translated as CASSEWRKTGELFF. The chain has TRBV2 and TRBJ2-2; D not resolved. Per the germline V gene, CDR1 is SNHLY and CDR2 is FYNNEI. With 3 bases removed from V and 5 bases from J, the gap between germline ends came to 10 bases. The CDR3 length is 14 residues.

The chain uses TRBV10-3 and TRBJ2-1; 11 nucleotides line up with TRBD2. This CDR3 is 16 amino acids long. The ends lost 3 bases at V and 3 bases at J; junction bases unmatched: 4. Germline CDR1 reads ENHRY; CDR2 reads SYGVKD. CDR3 region: CAISDPGTSGYNEQFF. The CDR3 bases are TGTGCCATCAGTGACCCCGGGACTAGCGGCTACAATGAGCAGTTCTTC.

This clonotype was seen a handful of times. The chain has TRBV4-3 and TRBJ2-1; 11 bases match TRBD2. The junction had 3 bases not matched to a gene; V was cut back by 1 base and J by 7 bases. Germline CDR1 LGHNA, CDR2 YSLEER. This CDR3 has 15 residues. Here the CDR3 reads CASSQGTSGRNEQFF. The CDR3 DNA reads as TGCGCCAGCAGCCAAGGAACTAGCGGGAGAAATGAGCAGTTCTTC.

This clonotype showed up many times. V is TRBV7-9 and J is TRBJ2-2; 7 positions match TRBD1. The V segment lost 6 bases and the J segment 5 bases; nucleotides outside the gene matches: 6. This CDR3 is 14 amino acids long. CDR1 is SEHNR and CDR2 is FQNEAQ in the germline V gene (reference sequence). CDR3 amino acids: CASRPRGITGELFF. DNA of the CDR3: TGTGCCAGCAGGCCCAGGGGGATAACCGGGGAGCTGTTTTTT.

This clonotype was found many times. The chain is built from TRBV28 and TRBJ2-2; maybe TRBD1 (6 bases). Deletions cut 2 bases from V and 0 bases from J, with 10 bases between. The CDR3 consists of 16 residues. Germline loops: CDR1 MDHEN, CDR2 SYDVKM. Written as DNA, the CDR3 is TGTGCCAGCAGTTTAAAGGGACACCCGAACACCGGGGAGCTGTTTTTT. Protein product: CASSLKGHPNTGELFF.

This clonotype was seen at least ten times. V and J are TRBV19 and TRBJ1-1, with D unclear. Trimming took 8 bases from V and 0 from J, leaving 7 bases between them. CDR1 and CDR2 (germline): LNHDA, SQIVND (reference sequence). CDR3 length: 12 amino acids. For the CDR3, the DNA is TGTGCCAGTTCACTGATGAACACTGAAGCTTTCTTT. This sequence encodes CASSLMNTEAFF.

This clonotype was counted a few times. The V call is TRBV9, the J call TRBJ2-2; perhaps D is TRBD1 or TRBD2 (6 bases each). The germline CDR1 and CDR2 sequences are SGDLS and YYNGEE. The CDR3 covers 14 residues. With 0 bases removed from V and 7 bases from J, the gap between germline ends came to 10 bases. In nucleotides, the CDR3 is TGTGCCAGCAGCGTAGGGGGGGCTGGCGGGGAGCTGTTTTTT. Protein: CASSVGGAGGELFF.

This clonotype came up many times. The chain employs TRBV4-3 and TRBJ1-2; D uncertain. Trimming took 0 bases from V and 0 from J, leaving 11 bases between them. The CDR3 totals 16 residues. In germline, CDR1 is LGHNA, CDR2 YSLEER. The CDR3 spells CASSQDLAAPNYGYTF. The CDR3 region has the DNA TGCGCCAGCAGCCAAGATCTCGCAGCACCTAACTATGGCTACACCTTC.

In its sample, this clonotype was seen many times. The chain has TRBV6-5 and TRBJ1-4, with 8 bases that match TRBD1. Germline trimming cut 0 bases from V and 8 bases from J; bases unmatched to any gene: 5. CDR1 is MNHEY, CDR2 SVGAGI, per germline. The CDR3 consists of 15 residues. DNA for the CDR3: TGTGCCAGCAGTTACTCGCAGGGGGCGAGGGAAAAACTGTTTTTT. Protein: CASSYSQGAREKLFF.

The chain is built from TRBV6-6 and TRBJ2-7; no firm D call. V was trimmed by 5 bases and J by 4 bases, leaving 6 bases between them. The CDR3 has 11 amino acids. Germline V CDR1 and CDR2: MNHNY, SVGAGI (reference sequence). This chain's CDR3 is CASSQPYEQYF. The CDR3 coding sequence is TGTGCCAGCAGTCAACCTTACGAGCAGTACTTC.

Many counts were recorded for this clonotype. CDR3 residues: CASRPPTGSALLNTGELFF. CDR3 nucleotide sequence: TGTGCCAGCAGGCCCCCCACAGGGTCAGCCCTTCTTAACACCGGGGAGCTGTTTTTT. V is TRBV3-1 and J is TRBJ2-2, with a possible D match to TRBD1 (6 bases). With 6 bases removed from V and 2 bases from J, the gap between germline ends came to 25 bases. Germline loops: CDR1 LGHDT, CDR2 YNNKEL (reference sequence). The CDR3 is 19 amino acids. Full variable domain (outside the CDR3, taken from reference TRBV3-1 and TRBJ2-2): DTAVSQTPKYLVTQMGNDKSIKCEQNLGHDTMYWYKQDSKKFLKIMFSYNNKELIINETVPNRFSPKSPDKAHLNLHINSLELGDSAVYFCASRPPTGSALLNTGELFFGEGSRLTVL.

This clonotype was counted many times. V is TRBV28 and J is TRBJ2-5; 7 bases are shared with TRBD1. Germline V gives CDR1 MDHEN, CDR2 SYDVKM. V dropped 6 bases and J dropped 9; count of bases not matched to a gene: 19. The CDR3 length is 16 residues. The CDR3 DNA reads as TGTGCCAGCAGGAGACTGACAGGGAGCCCTAAGCCGGCCCAGTACTTC. It yields the protein CASRRLTGSPKPAQYF.

This clonotype was seen at least ten times. The chain is built from TRBV28 and TRBJ2-1; a possible D gene is TRBD2 (6 bases). CDR3 length: 14 residues. Germline CDR1 and CDR2: MDHEN and SYDVKM. Trimming removed 4 bases at V and 6 bases at J, with 13 bases between. For the CDR3, the DNA is TGTGCCAGCAGTTCTGCGCTAGCGAGCAATGAGCAGTTCTTC. Protein: CASSSALASNEQFF. Based on the CDR3 plus reference TRBV28 and TRBJ2-1, the full variable domain is DVKVTQSSRYLVKRTGEKVFLECVQDMDHENMFWYRQDPGLGLRLIYFSYDVKMKEKGDIPEGYSVSREKKERFSLILESASTNQTSMYLCASSSALASNEQFFGPGTRLTVL.

Ten or more counts support this clonotype. The chain uses TRBV7-2 and TRBJ2-3, with D perhaps TRBD1 (6 bases). Trimming stripped 5 bases from V and 1 base from J, with 13 bases between. Per germline, CDR1 SGHTA and CDR2 FQGNSA. This CDR3 has 15 residues. CDR3 DNA: TGTGCCAGCAGCGAACAGGGTTTACGCACAGATACGCAGTATTTT. Translation: CASSEQGLRTDTQYF.

This clonotype was detected ten times or more. J is TRBJ2-7 and V is TRBV13; D is possibly TRBD1 (7 bases). CDR3 length: 15 amino acids. The germline V gene has CDR1 PRHDT and CDR2 FYEKMQ (reference sequence). The V gene lost 5 bases and the J gene lost 0 bases, with 14 bases spanning the gap. The CDR3 DNA follows: TGTGCCAGCAGCCAGGAGGGGGCCCCCTCCTACGAGCAGTACTTC. Its protein is CASSQEGAPSYEQYF.

This clonotype was counted ten times or more. J is TRBJ2-7 and V is TRBV4-3; D unresolved. This CDR3 comprises 14 residues. Germline V gene lookup returns CDR1 LGHNA and CDR2 YSLEER. V gave up 8 bases and J gave up 0 bases, with 14 bases separating them. CDR3 region: CASGVDLSSYEQYF. The CDR3, as DNA: TGCGCCAGCGGCGTCGACTTGAGCTCCTACGAGCAGTACTTC.

This clonotype appeared many times. V usage is TRBV6-4 and J usage is TRBJ2-1, with no clear D. The CDR3 has 13 residues. Between the trimmed V and J ends, which lost 3 bases and 0 bases, there was a span of 3 bases. Germline CDR1 reads MRHNA; CDR2 reads SNTAGT. The CDR3 here is CASSESSYNEQFF. The CDR3 DNA is TGTGCCAGCAGTGAAAGCTCCTACAATGAGCAGTTCTTC.

This clonotype was counted ten times or more. This chain links TRBV7-9 with TRBJ2-7, with unresolved D. This CDR3 has 13 residues. The V and J ends lost 5 bases and 0 bases respectively, with 8 bases between them. Germline V CDR1 and CDR2: SEHNR, FQNEAQ (reference sequence). The CDR3 spells CASSQLPSYEQYF. The CDR3, as DNA: TGTGCCAGCAGCCAACTACCCTCCTACGAGCAGTACTTC.